This T cell receptor beta chain is from a study of T-cell reconstitution after alpha-beta-depleted transplantation in children. With respect to this clonotype: Its antigen is undetermined.

Study findings and constraints: About two months after transplant, alpha-beta T cells reportedly came from several hundred expanded graft clones. When one year had passed after transplant, most T-cell counts and diversity came from newly produced T cells. Some patients' high day-60 TCRbeta diversity was attributed to recipient cells surviving conditioning.

Library preparation (for TCRbeta) was performed with unique molecular identifiers. TCRdb independently ran MiXCR on the PCR reads; one entry per CDR3 protein. Here the sample spans fewer than 750,000 distinct CDR3 sequences, around 27% being singletons. V was clipped by 3 bases and J by 4 bases, with 21 bases between them. This CDR3 is 18 amino acids long. The chain combines TRBV12-3 or TRBV12-4 with TRBJ2-2, with D perhaps TRBD1 (6 bases). The material was PBMCs, obtained before TCRalphabeta/CD19-depleted stem cell transplant. The sequence derives from a boy under two years old with Wiskott-Aldrich syndrome, due to receive a stem cell transplant. The CDR3 spells CASSFAPLTGFATGELFF. In nucleotides, the CDR3 is TGTGCCAGCAGTTTTGCCCCCCTTACAGGGTTTGCCACCGGGGAGCTGTTTTTT.